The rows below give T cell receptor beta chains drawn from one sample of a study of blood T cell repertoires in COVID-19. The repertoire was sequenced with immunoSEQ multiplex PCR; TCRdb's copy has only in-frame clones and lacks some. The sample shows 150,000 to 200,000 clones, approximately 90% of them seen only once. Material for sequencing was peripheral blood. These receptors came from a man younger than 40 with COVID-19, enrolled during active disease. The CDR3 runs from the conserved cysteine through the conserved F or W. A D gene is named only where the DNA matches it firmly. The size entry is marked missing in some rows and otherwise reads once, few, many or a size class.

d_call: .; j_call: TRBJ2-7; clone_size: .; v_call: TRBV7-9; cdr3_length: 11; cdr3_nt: TGTGCCAGCAGCTTGTCTTACGAGCAGTACTTC; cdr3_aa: CASSLSYEQYF
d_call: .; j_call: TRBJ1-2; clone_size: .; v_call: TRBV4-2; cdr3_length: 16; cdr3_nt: TGTGCCAGCAGCCAAGGTCGGAGAGGGACTCACTATGGCTACACCTTC; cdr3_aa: CASSQGRRGTHYGYTF
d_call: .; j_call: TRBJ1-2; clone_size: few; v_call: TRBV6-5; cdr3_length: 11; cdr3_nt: TGTGCCAGCAGCCTAACCGGGGGCTACACCTTC; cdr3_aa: CASSLTGGYTF
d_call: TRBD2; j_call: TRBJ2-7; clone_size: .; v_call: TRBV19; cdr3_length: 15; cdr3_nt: TGTGCCAGTAGTCTACGTCCGGGACTAGCCGACGAGCAGTACTTC; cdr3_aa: CASSLRPGLADEQYF
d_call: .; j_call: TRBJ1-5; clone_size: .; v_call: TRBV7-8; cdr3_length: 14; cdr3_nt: TGTGCCAGCAGCTTAGAGCGGGTCAATCAGCCCCAGCATTTT; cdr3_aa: CASSLERVNQPQHF
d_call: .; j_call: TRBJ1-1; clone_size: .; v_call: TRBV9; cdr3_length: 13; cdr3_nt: TGTGCCAGCAGCGTAGGGGCAGGCACTGAAGCTTTCTTT; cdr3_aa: CASSVGAGTEAFF
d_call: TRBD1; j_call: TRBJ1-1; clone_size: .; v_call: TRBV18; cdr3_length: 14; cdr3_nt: TGTGCCAGCTCACAAGGACAGGGAGGAACTGAAGCTTTCTTT; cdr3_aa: CASSQGQGGTEAFF
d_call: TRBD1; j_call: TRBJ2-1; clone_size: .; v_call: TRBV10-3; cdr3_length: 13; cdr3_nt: TGTGCCATCAGCAGGACAGGGGAAAATGAGCAGTTCTTC; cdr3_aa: CAISRTGENEQFF
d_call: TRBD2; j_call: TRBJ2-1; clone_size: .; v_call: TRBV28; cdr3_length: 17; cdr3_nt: TGTGCCAGCAGATCTACTAGCGGGAGGCGGAGAGTGGATGAGCAGTTCTTC; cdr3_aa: CASRSTSGRRRVDEQFF
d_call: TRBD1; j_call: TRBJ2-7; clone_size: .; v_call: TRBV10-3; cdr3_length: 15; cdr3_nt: TGTGCCATCAGTGATGCCGGGACAGGGTTCTACGAGCAGTACTTC; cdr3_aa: CAISDAGTGFYEQYF
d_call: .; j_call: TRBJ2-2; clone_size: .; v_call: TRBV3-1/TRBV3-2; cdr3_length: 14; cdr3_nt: TGTGCCAGCAGCCACGGGGGATCCACCGGGGAGCTGTTTTTT; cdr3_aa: CASSHGGSTGELFF
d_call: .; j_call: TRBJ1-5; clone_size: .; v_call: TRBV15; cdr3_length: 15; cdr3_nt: TGTGCCACCAGCAGAGGGACAGCGCGGAATCAGCCCCAGCATTTT; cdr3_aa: CATSRGTARNQPQHF
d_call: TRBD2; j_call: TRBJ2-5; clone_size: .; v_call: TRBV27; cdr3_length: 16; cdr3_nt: TGTGCCAGCAGTTTCTATAGCGGGAGGGCCCAAGAGACCCAGTACTTC; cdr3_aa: CASSFYSGRAQETQYF
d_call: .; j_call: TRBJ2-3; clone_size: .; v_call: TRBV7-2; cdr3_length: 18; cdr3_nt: TGTGCCAGCAGTTCCAACCCCGTCAGGGGACACAGCACAGATACGCAGTATTTT; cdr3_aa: CASSSNPVRGHSTDTQYF
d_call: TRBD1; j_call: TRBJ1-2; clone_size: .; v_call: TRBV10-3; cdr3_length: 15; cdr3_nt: TGTGCCATCAGTGAGGAGGGGACAGGGAACTATGGCTACACCTTC; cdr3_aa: CAISEEGTGNYGYTF
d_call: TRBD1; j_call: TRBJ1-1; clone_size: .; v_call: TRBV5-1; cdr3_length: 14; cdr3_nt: TGCGCCAGCTCAGACAGGGTAGGGGCAACTGAAGCTTTCTTT; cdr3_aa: CASSDRVGATEAFF
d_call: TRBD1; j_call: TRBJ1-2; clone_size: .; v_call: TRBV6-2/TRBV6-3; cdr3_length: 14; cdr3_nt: TGTGCCAGCAGCCGCCGGGACAGTTTATATGGCTACACCTTC; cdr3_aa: CASSRRDSLYGYTF
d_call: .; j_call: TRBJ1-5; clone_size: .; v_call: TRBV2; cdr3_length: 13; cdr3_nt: TGTGCCAGCACCAGGGAGGGGAGTCAGCCCCAGCATTTT; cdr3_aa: CASTREGSQPQHF
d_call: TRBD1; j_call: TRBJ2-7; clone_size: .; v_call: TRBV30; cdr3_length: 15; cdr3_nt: TGTGCCTGGAGCCAGGGACAGGGATCTACAAAGGAGCAGTACTTC; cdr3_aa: CAWSQGQGSTKEQYF
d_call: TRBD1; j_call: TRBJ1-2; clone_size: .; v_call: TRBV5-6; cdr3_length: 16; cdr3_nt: TGTGCCAGCAGCTTGGTCCAGGGGGTTTATAACTATGGCTACACCTTC; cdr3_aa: CASSLVQGVYNYGYTF
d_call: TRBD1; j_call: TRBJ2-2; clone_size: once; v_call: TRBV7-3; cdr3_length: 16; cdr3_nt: TGTGCCAGCACCCCTACAGGGGCCGCGAACACCGGGGAGCTGTTTTTT; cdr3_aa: CASTPTGAANTGELFF
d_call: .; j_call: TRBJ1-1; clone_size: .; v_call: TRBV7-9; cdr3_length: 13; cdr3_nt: TGTGCCAGCAGGCCAGGGGAGAACACTGAAGCTTTCTTT; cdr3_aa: CASRPGENTEAFF
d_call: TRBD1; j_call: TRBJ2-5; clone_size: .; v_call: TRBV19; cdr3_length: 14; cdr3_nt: TGTGCCTCCGCTGACCGGACAGGGGGCCAGACCCAGTACTTC; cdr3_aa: CASADRTGGQTQYF
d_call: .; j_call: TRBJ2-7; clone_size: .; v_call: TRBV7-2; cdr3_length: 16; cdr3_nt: TGTGCCAGCAGCCCTGCGGTCGGCGGGGGACACTACGAGCAGTACTTC; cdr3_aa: CASSPAVGGGHYEQYF
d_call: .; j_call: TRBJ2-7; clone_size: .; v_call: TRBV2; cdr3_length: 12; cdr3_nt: TGTGCCAGCGCTGGACAGTCTTACGAGCAGTACTTC; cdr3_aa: CASAGQSYEQYF
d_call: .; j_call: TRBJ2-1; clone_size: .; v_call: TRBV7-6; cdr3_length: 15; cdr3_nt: TGTGCCAGCAGCTTAGCGATGAGCTCCTACAATGAGCAGTTCTTC; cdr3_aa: CASSLAMSSYNEQFF
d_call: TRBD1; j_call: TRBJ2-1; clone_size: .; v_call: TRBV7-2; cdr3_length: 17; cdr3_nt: TGTGCCAGCAGCTTGACCCGGACAGGGTGGGGCCACAATGAGCAGTTCTTC; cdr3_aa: CASSLTRTGWGHNEQFF
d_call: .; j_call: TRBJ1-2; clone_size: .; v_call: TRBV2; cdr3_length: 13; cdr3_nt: TGTGCCAGCAGTGAGGCTTTTAACTATGGCTACACCTTC; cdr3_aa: CASSEAFNYGYTF
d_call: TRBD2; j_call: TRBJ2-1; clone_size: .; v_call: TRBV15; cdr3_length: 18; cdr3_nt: TGTGCCACCAGCAGAAATCTTCCGGGACTAGCGGGATTTCCTAAGCAGTTCTTC; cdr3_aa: CATSRNLPGLAGFPKQFF
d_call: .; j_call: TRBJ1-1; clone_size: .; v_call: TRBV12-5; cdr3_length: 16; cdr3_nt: TGTGCTAGTGGTTTGGCAGGGGTGGGCAGGAACACTGAAGCTTTCTTT; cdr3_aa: CASGLAGVGRNTEAFF
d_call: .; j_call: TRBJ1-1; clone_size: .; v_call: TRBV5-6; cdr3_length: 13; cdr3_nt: TGTGCCAGCAGCTTGAGGAGTTACACTGAAGCTTTCTTT; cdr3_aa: CASSLRSYTEAFF
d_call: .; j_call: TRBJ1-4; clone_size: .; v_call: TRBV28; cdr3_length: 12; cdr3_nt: TGTGCCAGTCTCGAACAGGGTGAAAAACTGTTTTTT; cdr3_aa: CASLEQGEKLFF
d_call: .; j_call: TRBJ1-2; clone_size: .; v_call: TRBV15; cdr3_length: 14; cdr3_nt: TGTGCCACCAGCGGTGGACAGTCTAACTATGGCTACACCTTC; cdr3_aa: CATSGGQSNYGYTF
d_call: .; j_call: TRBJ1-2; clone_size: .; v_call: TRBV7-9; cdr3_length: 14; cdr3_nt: TGTGCCAGCAGCTTAAGGGGCGAGACCTATGGCTACACCTTC; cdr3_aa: CASSLRGETYGYTF
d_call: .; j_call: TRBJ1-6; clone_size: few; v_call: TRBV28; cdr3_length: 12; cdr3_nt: TGTGCCAGCAGTTTTCAGCAGGGATCCCTCCACTTT; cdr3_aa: CASSFQQGSLHF
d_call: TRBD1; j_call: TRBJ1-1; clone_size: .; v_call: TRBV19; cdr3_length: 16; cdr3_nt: TGTGCCAGTAGTATATACGGGGACAGCTTGAACACTGAAGCTTTCTTT; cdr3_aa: CASSIYGDSLNTEAFF
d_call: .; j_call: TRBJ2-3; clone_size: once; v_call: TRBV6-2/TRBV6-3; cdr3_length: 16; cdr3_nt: TGTGCCAGCAGTCCCACTAGCCCTTCTAGCACAGATACGCAGTATTTT; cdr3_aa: CASSPTSPSSTDTQYF
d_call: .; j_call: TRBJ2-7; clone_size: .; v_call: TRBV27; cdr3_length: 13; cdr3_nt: TGTGCCAGCCGGACTCCCGTCCTCAACGAGCAGTACTTC; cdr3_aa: CASRTPVLNEQYF
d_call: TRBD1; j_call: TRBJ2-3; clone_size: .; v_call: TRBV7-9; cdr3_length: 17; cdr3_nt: TGTGCCAGCAGCTTAACTATGGGACAGGGGGGCACAGATACGCAGTATTTT; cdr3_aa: CASSLTMGQGGTDTQYF
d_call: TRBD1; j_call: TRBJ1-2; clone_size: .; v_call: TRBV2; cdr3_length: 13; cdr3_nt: TGTGCCAGCCACGCAGGGGGCAACTATGGCTACACCTTC; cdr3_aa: CASHAGGNYGYTF
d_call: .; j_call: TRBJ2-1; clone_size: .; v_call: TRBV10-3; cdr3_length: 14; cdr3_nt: TGTGCCATCAGTGAGTCATCTCTCTACAATGAGCAGTTCTTC; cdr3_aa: CAISESSLYNEQFF
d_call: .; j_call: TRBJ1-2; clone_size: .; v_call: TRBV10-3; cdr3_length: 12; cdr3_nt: TGTGCCATCAGTGAGGGTGAGGTTGGCTACACCTTC; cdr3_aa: CAISEGEVGYTF
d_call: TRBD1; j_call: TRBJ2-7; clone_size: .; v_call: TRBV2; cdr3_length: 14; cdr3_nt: TGTGCCAGCTTTAGGGACAGGGTATCCCACGAGCAGTACTTC; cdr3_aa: CASFRDRVSHEQYF
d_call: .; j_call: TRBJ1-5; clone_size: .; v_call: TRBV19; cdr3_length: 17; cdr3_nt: TGTGCCAGTAGTATACAGGGCCGTGATCAAGGCAATCAGCCCCAGCATTTT; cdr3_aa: CASSIQGRDQGNQPQHF
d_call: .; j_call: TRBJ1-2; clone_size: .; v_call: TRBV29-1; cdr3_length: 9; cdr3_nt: TGCAGCGTTGGTGGGCCCTACACCTTC; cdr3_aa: CSVGGPYTF
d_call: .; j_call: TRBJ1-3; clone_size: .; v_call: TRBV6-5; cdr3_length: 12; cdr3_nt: TGTGCCAGCAGTTGGGACAGAAACACCATATATTTT; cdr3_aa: CASSWDRNTIYF
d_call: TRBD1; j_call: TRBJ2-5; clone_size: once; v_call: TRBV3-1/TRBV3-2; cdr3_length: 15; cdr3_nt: TGTGCCAGCAGCCAATGGACAGGGGTTAAGATGGCCCAGTACTTC; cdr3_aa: CASSQWTGVKMAQYF